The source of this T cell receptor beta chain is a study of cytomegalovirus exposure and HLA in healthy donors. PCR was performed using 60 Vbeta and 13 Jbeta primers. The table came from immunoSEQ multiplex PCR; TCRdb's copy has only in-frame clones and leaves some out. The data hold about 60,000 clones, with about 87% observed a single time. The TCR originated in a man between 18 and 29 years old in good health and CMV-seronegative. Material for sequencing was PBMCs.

CDR3 loop: CASSYSHWTGLSEQYF. The CDR3 coding sequence is TGTGCCAGCAGTTACTCCCACTGGACAGGTTTGAGCGAGCAGTACTTC. The chain has TRBV6-5 and TRBJ2-7, with 7 bases aligning to TRBD1. J was trimmed by 6 bases and V by 0 bases; bases with no gene match: 11. This CDR3 contains 16 residues. Germline V CDR1 and CDR2: MNHEY, SVGAGI.